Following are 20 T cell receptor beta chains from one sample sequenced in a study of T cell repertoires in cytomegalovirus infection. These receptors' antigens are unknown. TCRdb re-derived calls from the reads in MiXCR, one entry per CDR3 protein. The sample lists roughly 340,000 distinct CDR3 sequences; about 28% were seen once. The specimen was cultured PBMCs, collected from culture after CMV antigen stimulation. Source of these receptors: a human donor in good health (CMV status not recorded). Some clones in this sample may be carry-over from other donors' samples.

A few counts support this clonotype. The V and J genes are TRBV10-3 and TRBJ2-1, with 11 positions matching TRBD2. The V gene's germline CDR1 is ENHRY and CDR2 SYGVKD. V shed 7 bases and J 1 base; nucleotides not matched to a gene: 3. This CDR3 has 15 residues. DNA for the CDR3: TGTGCCATCAACCCTAGCGGGAGGTCCTACAATGAGCAGTTCTTC. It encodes CAINPSGRSYNEQFF.

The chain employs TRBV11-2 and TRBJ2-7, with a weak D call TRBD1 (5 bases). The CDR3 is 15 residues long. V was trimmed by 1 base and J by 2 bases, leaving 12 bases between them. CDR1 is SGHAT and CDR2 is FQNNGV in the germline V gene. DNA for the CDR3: TGTGCCAGCAGCTTAGTAGCAGGGAAGGCCTACGAGCAGTACTTC. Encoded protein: CASSLVAGKAYEQYF.

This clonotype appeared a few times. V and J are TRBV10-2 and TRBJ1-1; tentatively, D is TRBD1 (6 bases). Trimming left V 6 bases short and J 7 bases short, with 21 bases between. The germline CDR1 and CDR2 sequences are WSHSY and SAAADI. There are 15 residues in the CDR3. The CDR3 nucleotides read TGCGCCAGCAGCGACCCCTCCCGGGGGCGCGGTGAAGCTTTCTTT. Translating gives CASSDPSRGRGEAFF.

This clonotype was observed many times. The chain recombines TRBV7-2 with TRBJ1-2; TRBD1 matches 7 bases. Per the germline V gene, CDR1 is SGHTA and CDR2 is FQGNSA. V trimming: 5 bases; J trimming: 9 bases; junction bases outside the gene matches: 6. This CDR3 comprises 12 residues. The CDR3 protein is CASSVQGVSYTF. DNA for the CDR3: TGTGCCAGCAGCGTCCAGGGGGTGAGCTACACCTTC.

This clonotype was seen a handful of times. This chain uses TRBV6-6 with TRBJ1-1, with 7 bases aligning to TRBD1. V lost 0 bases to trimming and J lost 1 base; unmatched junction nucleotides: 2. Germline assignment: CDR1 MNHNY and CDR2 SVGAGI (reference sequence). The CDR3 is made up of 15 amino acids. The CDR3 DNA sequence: TGTGCCAGCAGTTACTCTGACAGGGAGAACACTGAAGCTTTCTTT. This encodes CASSYSDRENTEAFF.

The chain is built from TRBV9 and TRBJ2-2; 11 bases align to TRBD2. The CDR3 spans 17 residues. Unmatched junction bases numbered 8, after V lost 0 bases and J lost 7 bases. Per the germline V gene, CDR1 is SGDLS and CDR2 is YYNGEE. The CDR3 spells CASSVVGSGGADGELFF. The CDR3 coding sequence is TGTGCCAGCAGCGTAGTCGGTAGCGGGGGGGCTGACGGGGAGCTGTTTTTT.

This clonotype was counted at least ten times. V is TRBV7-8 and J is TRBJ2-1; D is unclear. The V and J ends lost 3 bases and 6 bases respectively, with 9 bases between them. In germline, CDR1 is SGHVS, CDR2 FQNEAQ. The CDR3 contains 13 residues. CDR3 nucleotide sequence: TGTGCCAGCAGCTTCACCCCCGGCAATGAGCAGTTCTTC. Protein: CASSFTPGNEQFF.

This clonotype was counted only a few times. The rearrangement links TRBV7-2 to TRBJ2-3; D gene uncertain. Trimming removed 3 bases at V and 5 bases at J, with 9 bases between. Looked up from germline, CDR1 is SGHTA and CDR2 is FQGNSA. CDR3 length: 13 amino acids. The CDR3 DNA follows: TGTGCCAGCAGCTTTACAGTTCGAGATACGCAGTATTTT. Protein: CASSFTVRDTQYF.

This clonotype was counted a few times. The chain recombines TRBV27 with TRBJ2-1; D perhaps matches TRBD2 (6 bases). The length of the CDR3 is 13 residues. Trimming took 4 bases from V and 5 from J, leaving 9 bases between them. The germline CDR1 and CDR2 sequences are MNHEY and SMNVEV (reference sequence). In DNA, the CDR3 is TGTGCCAGCAGTTGGGACTTGGACAATGAGCAGTTCTTC. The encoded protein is CASSWDLDNEQFF.

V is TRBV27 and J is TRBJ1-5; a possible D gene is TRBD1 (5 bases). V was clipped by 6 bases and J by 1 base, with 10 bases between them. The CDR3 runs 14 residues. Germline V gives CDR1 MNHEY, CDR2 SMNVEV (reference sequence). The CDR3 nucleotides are TGTGCCAGCAGCCGGGGGTTCAGCAATCAGCCCCAGCATTTT. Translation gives CASSRGFSNQPQHF.

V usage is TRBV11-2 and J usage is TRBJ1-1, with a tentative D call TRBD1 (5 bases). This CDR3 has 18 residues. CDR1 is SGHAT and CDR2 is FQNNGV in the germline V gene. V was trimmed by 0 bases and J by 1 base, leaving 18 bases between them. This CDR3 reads CASSLDQRQGSENTEAFF. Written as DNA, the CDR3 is TGTGCCAGCAGCTTAGATCAGCGGCAGGGATCGGAGAACACTGAAGCTTTCTTT.

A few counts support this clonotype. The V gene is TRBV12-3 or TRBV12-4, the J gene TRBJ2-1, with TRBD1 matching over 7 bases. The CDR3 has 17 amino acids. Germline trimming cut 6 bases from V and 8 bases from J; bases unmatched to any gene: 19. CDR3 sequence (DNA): TGTGCCAGCAGCCGACCCACAGGGGTTAGGCTCGGGGATGAGCAGTTCTTC. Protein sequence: CASSRPTGVRLGDEQFF.

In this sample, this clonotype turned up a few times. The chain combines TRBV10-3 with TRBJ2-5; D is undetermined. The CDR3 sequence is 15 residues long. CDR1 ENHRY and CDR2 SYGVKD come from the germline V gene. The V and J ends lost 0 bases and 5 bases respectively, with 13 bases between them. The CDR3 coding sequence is TGTGCCATCAGTGAGTCGAACGGAAAAAGGGAGACCCAGTACTTC. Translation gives CAISESNGKRETQYF.

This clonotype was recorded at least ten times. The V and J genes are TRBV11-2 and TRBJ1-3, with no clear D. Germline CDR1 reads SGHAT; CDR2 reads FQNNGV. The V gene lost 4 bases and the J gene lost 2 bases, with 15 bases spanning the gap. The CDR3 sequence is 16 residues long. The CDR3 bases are TGTGCCAGCAGCTCAACGCCCCCCGGGACTGGAAACACCATATATTTT. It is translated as CASSSTPPGTGNTIYF.

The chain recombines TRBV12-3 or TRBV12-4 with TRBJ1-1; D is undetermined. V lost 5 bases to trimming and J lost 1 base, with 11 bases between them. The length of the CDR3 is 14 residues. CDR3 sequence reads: CASSQSGENTEAFF. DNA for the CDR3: TGTGCCAGCAGTCAGTCCGGGGAGAACACTGAAGCTTTCTTT.

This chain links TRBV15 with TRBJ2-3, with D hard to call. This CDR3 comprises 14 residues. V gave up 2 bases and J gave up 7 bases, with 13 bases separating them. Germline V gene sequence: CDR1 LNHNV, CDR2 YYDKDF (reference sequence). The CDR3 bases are TGTGCCACCAGCAGAAGGGTGGGTGCGAATACGCAGTATTTT. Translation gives CATSRRVGANTQYF.

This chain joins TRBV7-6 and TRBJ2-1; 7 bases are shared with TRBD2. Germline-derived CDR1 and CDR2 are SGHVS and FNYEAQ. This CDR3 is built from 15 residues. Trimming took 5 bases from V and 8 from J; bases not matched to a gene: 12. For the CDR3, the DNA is TGTGCCAGCAGCCAAACACTAGCGACAAGGGATGAGCAGTTCTTC. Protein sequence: CASSQTLATRDEQFF.

The CDR3 region has the DNA TGCAGTGCTCTTAACCGCCGGGTCCAAAGCTCCTACGAGCAGTACTTC. It is translated as CSALNRRVQSSYEQYF. This chain connects TRBV20-1 to TRBJ2-7; D is unresolved. The ends were cut back, 5 bases at V and 0 bases at J, with 20 bases in the middle. This CDR3 has 16 amino acids. From germline, CDR1 is DFQATT and CDR2 SNEGSKA (reference sequence).

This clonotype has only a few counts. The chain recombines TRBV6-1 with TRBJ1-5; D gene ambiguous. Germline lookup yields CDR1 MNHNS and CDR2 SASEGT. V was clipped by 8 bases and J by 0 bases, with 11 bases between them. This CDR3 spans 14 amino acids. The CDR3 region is CASSSRDSNQPQHF. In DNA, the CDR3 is TGTGCCAGCTCCTCTCGAGATAGCAATCAGCCCCAGCATTTT.

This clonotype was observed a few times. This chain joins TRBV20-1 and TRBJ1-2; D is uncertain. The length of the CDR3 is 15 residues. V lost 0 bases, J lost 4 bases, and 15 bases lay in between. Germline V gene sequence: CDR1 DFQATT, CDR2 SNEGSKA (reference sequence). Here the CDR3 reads CSARERESQIYGYTF. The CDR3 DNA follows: TGCAGTGCTAGAGAAAGAGAATCACAGATCTATGGCTACACCTTC.